Below, 10 T cell receptor beta chains from the same sample are listed, as sequenced in a study of regulatory T cells in long-lasting Graves disease. Sample time point: persistent/refractory GD, antithyroid drugs over 5 years with positive TRAb. The TCR library used RNA extracted from PBMCs. TCR beta libraries were built with iRepertoire HTBI primers and Arm-PCR of CDR3 regions. MiXCR, applied by TCRdb to the multiplex PCR reads, yields one record per CDR3 protein. The top ten hold 29% of the sample, which has about 340,000 distinct CDR3 sequences, around a fifth seen once. The source material was peripheral blood mononuclear cells (PBMCs), sampled when the disease was refractory, from a patient treated with antithyroid drugs. These receptors originate from a female donor with Graves disease.

This clonotype came up once. This chain joins TRBV28 and TRBJ2-1, with 14 bases matching TRBD2. This CDR3 comprises 15 residues. Germline CDR1 and CDR2: MDHEN and SYDVKM. Germline trimming cut 4 bases from V and 6 bases from J; bases unmatched to any gene: 2. This chain's CDR3 is CASSSGTSGSNEQFF. The CDR3 nucleotides are TGTGCCAGCAGTTCCGGGACTAGCGGGAGCAATGAGCAGTTCTTC.

Many counts were recorded for this clonotype. The chain uses TRBV5-1 and TRBJ1-2; 7 bases align to TRBD1. With 1 base clipped from V and 8 bases from J, the junction kept 11 bases outside the gene matches. The germline V gene encodes CDR1 SGHRS and CDR2 YFSETQ. The CDR3 loop spans 15 amino acids. The CDR3 nucleotides read TGCGCCAGCAGCTTGAGTCCCGACAGGGCATACGGCTACACCTTC. Translation gives CASSLSPDRAYGYTF.

This clonotype was found many times. This sequence joins TRBV7-9 and TRBJ1-1; D call uncertain. Trimming cost V 3 bases and J 6 bases, with 11 bases left between them. This CDR3 is 13 amino acids long. The germline V gene has CDR1 SEHNR and CDR2 FQNEAQ (reference sequence). This CDR3 is CASSLMLGAEAFF. The CDR3 DNA sequence: TGTGCCAGCAGCTTGATGTTGGGCGCTGAAGCTTTCTTT. The full variable domain, completed using reference TRBV7-9 and TRBJ1-1, is DTGVSQNPRHKITKRGQNVTFRCDPISEHNRLYWYRQTLGQGPEFLTYFQNEAQLEKSRLLSDRFSAERPKGSFSTLEIQRTEQGDSAMYLCASSLMLGAEAFFGQGTRLTVV.

Of note for this clonotype: A far larger clone is one base from this, pointing to a likely read error. The rearrangement joins TRBV27 to TRBJ1-5; TRBD1 matches 7 bases. V shed 6 bases and J 9 bases; nucleotides not matched to a gene: 14. Germline V gene sequence: CDR1 MNHEY, CDR2 SMNVEV (reference sequence). The CDR3 sequence is 15 residues long. This CDR3 is CASRWTGQARWPQHF. CDR3 DNA sequence: TGTGCCAGCAGGTGGACAGGCCAAGCTCGTTGGCCCCAGCATTTT.

There are many counts of this clonotype. This chain connects TRBV6-1 to TRBJ2-6, with 7 bases lining up with TRBD1. Germline V lookup: CDR1 MNHNS, CDR2 SASEGT. The CDR3 contains 17 residues. Trimming took 6 bases from V and 0 from J; bases not matched to a gene: 8. DNA of the CDR3: TGTGCCAGCAGCCACGGGGACAGTTCCTCTGGGGCCAACGTCCTGACTTTC. Protein product: CASSHGDSSSGANVLTF.

With regard to this clonotype: Relative to the germline gene, one junction end is altered; a read error may explain this. This chain links TRBV27 with TRBJ2-1; 8 bases agree with TRBD2. This CDR3 contains 13 residues. Germline CDR1 reads MNHEY; CDR2 reads SMNVEV (reference sequence). The CDR3 coding sequence is TGTGCCAATAAAAGGACTAGCCACAATGATCAGTTCTTC. Amino acid sequence: CANKRTSHNDQFF.

This clonotype was seen a handful of times. The J gene is TRBJ1-2, the V gene TRBV19; D may be TRBD1 (5 bases). The CDR3 is 12 amino acids. V dropped 9 bases and J dropped 4 bases, with 12 bases sitting between them. Germline lookup yields CDR1 LNHDA and CDR2 SQIVND (reference sequence). CDR3: CASRQNLYGYTF. For the CDR3, the DNA is TGTGCCAGCAGACAGAACCTCTATGGCTACACCTTC.

The gene calls are TRBV19 and TRBJ2-5; 7 bases align to TRBD1. V was clipped by 6 bases and J by 1 base; unmatched bases: 8. The CDR3 is 15 amino acids. Per the germline V gene, CDR1 is LNHDA and CDR2 is SQIVND (reference sequence). The CDR3 DNA reads as TGTGCCAGTAGCCCCAGGACAGGCCCCCAAGAGACCCAGTACTTC. Translated: CASSPRTGPQETQYF. Based on the CDR3 plus reference TRBV19 and TRBJ2-5, the full variable domain is DGGITQSPKYLFRKEGQNVTLSCEQNLNHDAMYWYRQDPGQGLRLIYYSQIVNDFQKGDIAEGYSVSREKKESFPLTVTSAQKNPTAFYLCASSPRTGPQETQYFGPGTRLLVL.

This clonotype was counted many times. The chain carries TRBV12-3 or TRBV12-4 and TRBJ1-5; 7 positions match TRBD1. The CDR3 has 16 amino acids. The J segment lost 9 bases and the V segment lost 3 bases, leaving 14 bases of the junction unmatched. The CDR3 nucleotides are TGTGCCAGCAGTTTGGGTAAGGGGGCCTTAATAGGGCCCCAGCATTTT. Its protein is CASSLGKGALIGPQHF.

With regard to this clonotype: An end of the junction differs from the germline gene, which may be a read error. J is TRBJ1-2 and V is TRBV4-3; TRBD1 might be the D (5 bases). Germline CDR1 reads LGHNA; CDR2 reads YSLEER. This CDR3 comprises 15 residues. Here the CDR3 DNA reads TGCGCCAGCAGCCAAGCGTCCGGGTCAGGGACCCAGCAGTCCTTC. Its translation: CASSQASGSGTQQSF.